Following are 3 T cell receptor beta chains from one sample sequenced in a study of blood T cell repertoires in COVID-19. Data came from immunoSEQ multiplex PCR; TCRdb stores just in-frame clones and leaves some out. The sample holds fewer than 140,000 clones, 76% seen once. The sequencing input was peripheral blood. These receptors were taken from a man older than 75 with COVID-19, enrolled during active disease.

The gene calls are TRBV19 and TRBJ2-7; 8 positions match TRBD2. The CDR3 has 13 residues. The ends lost 9 bases at V and 1 base at J; junction bases unmatched: 5. In germline, CDR1 is LNHDA, CDR2 SQIVND (reference sequence). CDR3 nucleotides: TGTGCCAGCCGGGCGGGAGGTTCCTACGAGCAGTACTTC. It translates to CASRAGGSYEQYF. The entire variable domain, with the rest obtained from reference TRBV19 and TRBJ2-7, is as follows: DGGITQSPKYLFRKEGQNVTLSCEQNLNHDAMYWYRQDPGQGLRLIYYSQIVNDFQKGDIAEGYSVSREKKESFPLTVTSAQKNPTAFYLCASRAGGSYEQYFGPGTRLTVT.

The rearrangement uses TRBV9 and TRBJ2-7, with D possibly being TRBD2 (5 bases). CDR3 length: 17 amino acids. V dropped 0 bases and J dropped 0 bases, with 16 bases sitting between them. Germline-derived CDR1 and CDR2 are SGDLS and YYNGEE. DNA of the CDR3: TGTGCCAGCAGCGTAGGGGCTCAGCTAGCCTCCTCCTACGAGCAGTACTTC. It encodes CASSVGAQLASSYEQYF.

The V call is TRBV4-2, the J call TRBJ2-1; 7 positions agree with TRBD1. The length of the CDR3 is 14 residues. Germline values: CDR1 LGHNA, CDR2 YNFKEQ. The ends lost 0 bases at V and 5 bases at J; junction bases unmatched: 1. CDR3 nucleotides: TGTGCCAGCAGCCAAGAACAGGGGAACAATGAGCAGTTCTTC. This translates into CASSQEQGNNEQFF.